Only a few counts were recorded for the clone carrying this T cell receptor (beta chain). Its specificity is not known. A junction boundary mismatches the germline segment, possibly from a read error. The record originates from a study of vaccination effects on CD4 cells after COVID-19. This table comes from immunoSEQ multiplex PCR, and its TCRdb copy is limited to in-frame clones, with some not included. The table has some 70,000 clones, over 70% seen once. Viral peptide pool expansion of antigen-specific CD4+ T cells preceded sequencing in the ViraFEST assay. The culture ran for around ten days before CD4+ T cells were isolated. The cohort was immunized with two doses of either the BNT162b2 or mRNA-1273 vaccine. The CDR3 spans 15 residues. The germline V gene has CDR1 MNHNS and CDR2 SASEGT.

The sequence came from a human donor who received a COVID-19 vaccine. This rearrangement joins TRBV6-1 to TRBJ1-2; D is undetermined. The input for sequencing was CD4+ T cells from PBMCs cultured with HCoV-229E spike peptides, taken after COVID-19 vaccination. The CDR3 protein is CASREGLWTAYGYTF. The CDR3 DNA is TGTGCCAGCAGGGAAGGGCTATGGACTGCCTATGGCTACACCTTC.